This is a list of T cell receptor beta chains from one sample in a study of CD8 T cells in ankylosing spondylitis. TCRdb fed the 5' RACE reads into MiXCR, producing one record per CDR3 protein. The profile shows tens of thousands of distinct CDR3 sequences, 7.2% of them singletons. The specimen was blood, either unsorted or a sorted T cell fraction (not recorded which). These receptors originate from a male donor with ankylosing spondylitis or in good health (not recorded which). Both conserved end residues are part of each CDR3. The D gene is left open where the match is weak. Only part of the rows carry a size: once, few, many, or a class if the clone is expanded.

>TRBJ1-5|TRBD1|many|TRBV4-2
CASSLGQGENNQPQHF
TGTGCCAGCAGCCTAGGACAGGGTGAGAACAATCAGCCCCAGCATTTT
>TRBJ2-1|NA|few|TRBV7-2
CASSLAGSSYNEQFF
TGTGCCAGCAGCTTAGCGGGGAGCTCCTACAATGAGCAGTTCTTC
>TRBJ2-2|NA|many|TRBV4-1
CASSRGGVAVTGELFF
TGCGCCAGCAGCCGAGGTGGGGTAGCGGTCACCGGGGAGCTGTTTTTT
>TRBJ1-4|TRBD1|many|TRBV28
CASSFRGAGEKLFF
TGTGCCAGCAGTTTCAGGGGGGCGGGTGAAAAACTGTTTTTT
>TRBJ2-2|NA|many|TRBV12-3/TRBV12-4
CASKGGTNTGELFF
TGTGCCAGCAAAGGGGGGACGAACACCGGGGAGCTGTTTTTT
>TRBJ2-7|NA|once|TRBV7-2
CASSLGPGDFYEQYF
TGTGCCAGCAGCTTAGGTCCAGGGGACTTCTACGAGCAGTACTTC
>TRBJ1-1|NA|many|TRBV19
CASSMVGDRNTEAFF
TGTGCCAGTAGTATGGTCGGGGATAGGAACACTGAAGCTTTCTTT
>TRBJ2-5|TRBD2|many|TRBV6-6
CASSYSKLAGVETQYF
TGTGCCAGCAGTTACTCGAAACTAGCGGGAGTAGAGACCCAGTACTTC
>TRBJ1-2|NA|many|TRBV5-1
CASGGQDNYGYTF
TGCGCCAGCGGGGGGCAGGATAACTATGGCTACACCTTC
>TRBJ2-3|NA|many|TRBV18
CASSPLQTDTQYF
TGTGCCAGCTCACCATTACAGACAGATACGCAGTATTTT
>TRBJ2-5|NA|few|TRBV4-2
CASSQRHPPQETQYF
TGTGCCAGCAGCCAAAGACACCCTCCACAAGAGACCCAGTACTTC
>TRBJ2-5|TRBD2|many|TRBV5-1
CASSPIAGNQETQYF
TGCGCCAGCAGCCCCATAGCGGGAAACCAAGAGACCCAGTACTTC
>TRBJ1-5|TRBD1|many|TRBV2
CASRADRGGGQPQHF
TGTGCCAGCAGGGCCGACAGGGGGGGGGGTCAGCCCCAGCATTTT
>TRBJ2-1|TRBD2|many|TRBV15
CATGDGGSLNEQFF
TGTGCCACCGGCGATGGCGGGAGTTTGAATGAGCAGTTCTTC
>TRBJ2-1|NA|many|TRBV12-3/TRBV12-4
CASSLALSEQFF
TGTGCCAGCAGTTTAGCGCTTAGTGAGCAGTTCTTC
>TRBJ2-1|NA|many|TRBV29-1
CSVEDSFTYNEQFF
TGCAGCGTTGAAGACAGTTTCACCTACAATGAGCAGTTCTTC
>TRBJ1-2|NA|many|TRBV4-1
CASSPEGRGYGYTF
TGCGCCAGCAGCCCCGAGGGGCGAGGTTATGGCTACACCTTC
>TRBJ2-7|TRBD2|many|TRBV5-6
CASSLGLGSYEQYF
TGTGCCAGCAGCTTAGGACTAGGGTCCTACGAGCAGTACTTC
>TRBJ2-2|NA|many|TRBV12-3/TRBV12-4
CASSFQGGGELFF
TGTGCCAGCAGTTTCCAAGGAGGCGGGGAGCTGTTTTTT
>TRBJ2-3|TRBD2|few|TRBV19
CASSMWTSVSTDTQYF
TGTGCCAGTAGTATGTGGACTAGCGTTAGCACAGATACGCAGTATTTT
>TRBJ2-5|TRBD2|many|TRBV7-2
CASSLGGLAGEKETQYF
TGTGCCAGCAGCTTAGGGGGACTAGCGGGAGAAAAAGAGACCCAGTACTTC
>TRBJ2-1|NA|many|TRBV28
CASSFPAGRSTYNEQFF
TGTGCCAGCAGTTTCCCCGCTGGGCGGAGTACATACAATGAGCAGTTCTTC
>TRBJ2-1|TRBD2|many|TRBV5-1
CASSLEGLATVINEQFF
TGCGCCAGCAGCTTGGAAGGACTAGCGACGGTAATCAATGAGCAGTTCTTC
>TRBJ2-1|TRBD2|NA|TRBV6-9
CAACYSRTSGRASGKDNEQFF
TGTGCCGCCTGTTATTCGCGGACTAGCGGGAGGGCCTCGGGTAAAGACAATGAGCAGTTCTTC
>TRBJ2-1|NA|many|TRBV20-1
CSAQWRVAWEQFF
TGCAGTGCTCAATGGCGGGTGGCTTGGGAGCAGTTCTTC
>TRBJ2-3|TRBD1|many|TRBV6-2/TRBV6-3
CASSYPGQGRSDTQYF
TGTGCCAGCAGTTACCCGGGACAGGGAAGATCAGATACGCAGTATTTT
>TRBJ2-7|NA|many|TRBV7-7
CASSLGLGAYEQYF
TGTGCTAGCAGCTTAGGGTTGGGTGCCTACGAGCAGTACTTC
>TRBJ2-1|NA|NA|TRBV3-1
CAICPPRRGGLGLYNEQFF
TGTGCCATCTGCCCGCCCAGGAGGGGGGGCCTGGGGCTATACAATGAGCAGTTCTTC
>TRBJ2-2|TRBD2|many|TRBV7-3
CASSSGTSVSHGELFF
TGTGCCAGCAGCTCGGGGACTAGCGTTTCTCACGGGGAGCTGTTTTTT
>TRBJ1-5|TRBD1|many|TRBV20-1
CSASQGGSNQPQHF
TGCAGTGCTAGCCAGGGGGGGAGCAATCAGCCCCAGCATTTT
>TRBJ2-1|NA|many|TRBV10-3
CAISEALDPYNEQFF
TGTGCCATCAGTGAGGCCCTGGATCCCTACAATGAGCAGTTCTTC
>TRBJ2-1|NA|many|TRBV12-3/TRBV12-4
CASSLNNEQFF
TGTGCCAGCAGTCTGAACAATGAGCAGTTCTTC
>TRBJ2-3|NA|many|TRBV12-3/TRBV12-4
CASTPRGGPDTQYF
TGTGCCAGCACTCCCAGGGGGGGGCCGGATACGCAGTATTTT
>TRBJ2-3|TRBD2|many|TRBV5-4
CASSSHSGSDTQYF
TGTGCCAGCAGCTCTCATAGCGGGTCAGATACGCAGTATTTT
>TRBJ1-5|TRBD1|many|TRBV12-3/TRBV12-4
CASRGRTGVSAAQHF
TGTGCCAGCAGGGGACGGACAGGGGTATCAGCGGCCCAGCATTTT